This TCR beta chain was sequenced during a study of T cells in Graves' hyperthyroidism and ophthalmopathy. CDR3 size: 15 residues. The V gene's germline CDR1 is KGHDR and CDR2 SFDVKD. Trimming cost V 2 bases and J 4 bases; bases outside gene matches: 6. The investigators amplified TCR beta CDR3 regions from RNA transcripts. TCR CDR3 regions were first amplified by RT-PCR with HTBI primers. TCRdb analysed the multiplex PCR reads with MiXCR anew, one entry per CDR3 protein. Among hundreds of thousands of distinct CDR3 sequences listed, approximately 15% were seen once. Lactation, pregnancy, other autoimmune disease or uncontrolled infection excluded patients. The blood sample predates any ophthalmopathy symptoms, coming from first hyperthyroidism diagnosis. Cells are PBMCs isolated from about 10 ml of fresh blood. This clonotype showed up many times.

The receptor comes from a woman aged 30 to 39 with Graves' hyperthyroidism that later progressed to Graves' ophthalmopathy. The chain combines TRBV24-1 with TRBJ2-7, with 8 bases matching TRBD2. Sequenced sample: blood. This chain's CDR3 is CATSDSAGGIYEQYF. In DNA, the CDR3 is TGTGCCACCAGTGATTCGGCGGGAGGAATTTACGAGCAGTACTTC.